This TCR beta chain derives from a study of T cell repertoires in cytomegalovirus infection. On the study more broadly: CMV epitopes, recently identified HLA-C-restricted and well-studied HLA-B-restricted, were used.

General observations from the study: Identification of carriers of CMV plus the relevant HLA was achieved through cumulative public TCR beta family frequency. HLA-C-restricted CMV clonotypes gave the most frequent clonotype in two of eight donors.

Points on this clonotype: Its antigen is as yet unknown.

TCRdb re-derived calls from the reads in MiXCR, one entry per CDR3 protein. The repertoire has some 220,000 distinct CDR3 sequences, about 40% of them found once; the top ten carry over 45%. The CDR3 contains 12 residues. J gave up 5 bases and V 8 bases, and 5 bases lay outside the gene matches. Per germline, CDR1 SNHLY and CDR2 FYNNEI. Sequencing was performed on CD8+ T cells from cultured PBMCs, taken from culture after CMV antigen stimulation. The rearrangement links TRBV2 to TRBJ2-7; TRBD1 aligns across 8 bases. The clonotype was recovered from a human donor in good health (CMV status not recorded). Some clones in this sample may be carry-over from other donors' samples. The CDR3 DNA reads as TGTGCCAGCGGACAGGGATTGAACGAGCAGTACTTC. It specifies CASGQGLNEQYF.